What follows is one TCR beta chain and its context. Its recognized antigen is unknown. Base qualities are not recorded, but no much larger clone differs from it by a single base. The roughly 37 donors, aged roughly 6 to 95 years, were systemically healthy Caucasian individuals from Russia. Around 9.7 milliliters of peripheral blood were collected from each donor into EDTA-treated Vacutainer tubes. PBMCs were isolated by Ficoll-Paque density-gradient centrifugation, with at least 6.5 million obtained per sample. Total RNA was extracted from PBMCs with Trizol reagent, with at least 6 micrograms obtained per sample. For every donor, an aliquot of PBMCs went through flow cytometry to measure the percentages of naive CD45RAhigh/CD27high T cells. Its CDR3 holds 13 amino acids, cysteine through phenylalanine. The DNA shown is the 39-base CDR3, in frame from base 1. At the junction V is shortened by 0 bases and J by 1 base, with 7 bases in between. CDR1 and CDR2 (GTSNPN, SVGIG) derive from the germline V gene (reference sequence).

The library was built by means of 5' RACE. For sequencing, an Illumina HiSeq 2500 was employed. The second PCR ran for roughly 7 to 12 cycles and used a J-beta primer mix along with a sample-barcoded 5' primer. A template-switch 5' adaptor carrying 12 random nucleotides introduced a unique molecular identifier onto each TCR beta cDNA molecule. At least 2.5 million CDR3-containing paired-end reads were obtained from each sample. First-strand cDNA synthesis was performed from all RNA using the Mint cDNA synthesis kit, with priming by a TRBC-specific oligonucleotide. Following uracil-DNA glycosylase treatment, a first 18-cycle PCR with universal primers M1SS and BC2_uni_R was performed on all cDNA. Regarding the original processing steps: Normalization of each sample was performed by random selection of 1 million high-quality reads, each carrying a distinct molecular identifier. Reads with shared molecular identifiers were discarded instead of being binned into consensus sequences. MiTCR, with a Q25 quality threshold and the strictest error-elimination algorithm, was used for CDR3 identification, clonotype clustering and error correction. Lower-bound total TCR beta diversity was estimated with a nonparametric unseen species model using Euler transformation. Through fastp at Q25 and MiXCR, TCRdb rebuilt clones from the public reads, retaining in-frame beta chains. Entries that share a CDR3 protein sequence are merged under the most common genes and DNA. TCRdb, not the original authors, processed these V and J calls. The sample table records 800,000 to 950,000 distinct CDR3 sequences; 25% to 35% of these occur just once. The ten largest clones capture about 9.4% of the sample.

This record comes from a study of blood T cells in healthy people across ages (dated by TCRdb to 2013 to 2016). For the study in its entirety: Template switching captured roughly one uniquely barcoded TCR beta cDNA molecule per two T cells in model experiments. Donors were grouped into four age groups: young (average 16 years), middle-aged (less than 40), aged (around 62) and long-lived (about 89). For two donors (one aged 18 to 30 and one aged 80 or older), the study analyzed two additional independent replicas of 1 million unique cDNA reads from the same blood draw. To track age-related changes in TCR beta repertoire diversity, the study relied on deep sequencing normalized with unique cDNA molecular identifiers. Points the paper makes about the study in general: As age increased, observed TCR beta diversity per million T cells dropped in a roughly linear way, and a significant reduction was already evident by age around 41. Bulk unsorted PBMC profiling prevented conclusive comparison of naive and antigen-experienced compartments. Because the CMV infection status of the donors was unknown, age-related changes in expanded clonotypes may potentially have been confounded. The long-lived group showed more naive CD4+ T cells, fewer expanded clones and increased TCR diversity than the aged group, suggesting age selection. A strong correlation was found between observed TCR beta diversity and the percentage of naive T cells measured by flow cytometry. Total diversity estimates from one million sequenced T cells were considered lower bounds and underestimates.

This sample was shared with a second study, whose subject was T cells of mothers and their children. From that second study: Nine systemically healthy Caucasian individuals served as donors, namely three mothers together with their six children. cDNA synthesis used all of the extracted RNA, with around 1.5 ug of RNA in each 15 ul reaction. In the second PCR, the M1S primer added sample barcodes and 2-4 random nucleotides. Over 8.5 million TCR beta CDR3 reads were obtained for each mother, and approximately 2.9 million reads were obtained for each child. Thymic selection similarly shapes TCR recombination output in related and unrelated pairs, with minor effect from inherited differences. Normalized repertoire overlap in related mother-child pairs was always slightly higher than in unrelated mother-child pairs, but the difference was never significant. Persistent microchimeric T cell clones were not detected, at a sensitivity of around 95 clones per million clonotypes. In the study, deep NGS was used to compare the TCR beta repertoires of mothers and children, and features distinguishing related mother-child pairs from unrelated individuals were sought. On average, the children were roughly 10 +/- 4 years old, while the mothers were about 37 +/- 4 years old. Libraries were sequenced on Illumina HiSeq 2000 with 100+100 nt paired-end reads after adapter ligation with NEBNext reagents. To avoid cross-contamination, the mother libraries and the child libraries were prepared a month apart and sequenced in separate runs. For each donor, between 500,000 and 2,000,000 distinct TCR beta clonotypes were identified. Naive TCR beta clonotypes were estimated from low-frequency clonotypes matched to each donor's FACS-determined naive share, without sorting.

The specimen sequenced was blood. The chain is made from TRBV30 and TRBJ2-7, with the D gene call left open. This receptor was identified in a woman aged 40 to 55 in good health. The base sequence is TGTGCCTGGAGTGTAGGGTTATCCTACGAGCAGTACTTC. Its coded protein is CAWSVGLSYEQYF.